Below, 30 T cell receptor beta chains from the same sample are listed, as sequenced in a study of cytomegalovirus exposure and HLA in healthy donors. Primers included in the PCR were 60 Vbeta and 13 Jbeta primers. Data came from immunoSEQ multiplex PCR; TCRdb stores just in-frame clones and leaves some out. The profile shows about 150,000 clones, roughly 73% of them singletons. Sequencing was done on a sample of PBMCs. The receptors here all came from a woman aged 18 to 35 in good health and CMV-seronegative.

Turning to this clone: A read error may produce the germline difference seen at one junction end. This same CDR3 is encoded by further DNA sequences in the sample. CDR3 region: CASSQEAGWNEQFF. CDR3 nucleotide sequence: TGCGCCAGCAGTCAAGAAGCGGGTTGGAATGAGCAGTTCTTC. The rearrangement uses TRBV4-1 and TRBJ2-1; possibly TRBD2 for D (6 bases). Germline V gene sequence: CDR1 MGHRA, CDR2 YSYEKL. The CDR3 totals 14 residues.

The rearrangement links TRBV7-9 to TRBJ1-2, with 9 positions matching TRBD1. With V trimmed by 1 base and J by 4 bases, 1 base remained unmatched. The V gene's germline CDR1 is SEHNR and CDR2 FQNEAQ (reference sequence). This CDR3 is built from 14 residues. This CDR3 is CASSLGDRAYGYTF. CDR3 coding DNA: TGTGCCAGCAGCTTAGGGGACAGGGCCTATGGCTACACCTTC.

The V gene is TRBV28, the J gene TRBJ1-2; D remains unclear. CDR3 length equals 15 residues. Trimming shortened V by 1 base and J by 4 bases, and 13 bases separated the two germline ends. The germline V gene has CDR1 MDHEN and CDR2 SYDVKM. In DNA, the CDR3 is TGTGCCAGCAGTTTATCCAACGCTCAGTCCTATGGCTACACCTTC. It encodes CASSLSNAQSYGYTF.

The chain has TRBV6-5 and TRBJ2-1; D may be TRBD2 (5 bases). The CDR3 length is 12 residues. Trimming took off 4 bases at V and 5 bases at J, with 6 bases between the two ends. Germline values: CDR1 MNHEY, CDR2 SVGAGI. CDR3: CASSLTNNEQFF. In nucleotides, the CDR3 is TGTGCCAGCAGTTTGACTAACAATGAGCAGTTCTTC.

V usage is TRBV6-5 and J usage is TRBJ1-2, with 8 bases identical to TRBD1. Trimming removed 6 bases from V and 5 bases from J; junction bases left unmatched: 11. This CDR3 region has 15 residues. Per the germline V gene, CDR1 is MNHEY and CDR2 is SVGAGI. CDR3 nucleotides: TGTGCCAGCAGCAAGGGCGCAGGGGGCGATTATGGCTACACCTTC. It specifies CASSKGAGGDYGYTF.

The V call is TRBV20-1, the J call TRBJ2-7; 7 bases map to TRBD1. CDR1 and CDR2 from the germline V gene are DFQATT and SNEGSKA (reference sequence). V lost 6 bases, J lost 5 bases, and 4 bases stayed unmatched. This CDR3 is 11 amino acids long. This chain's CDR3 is CSAAQGNEQYV. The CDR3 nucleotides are TGCAGTGCGGCACAGGGGAACGAGCAGTACGTC.

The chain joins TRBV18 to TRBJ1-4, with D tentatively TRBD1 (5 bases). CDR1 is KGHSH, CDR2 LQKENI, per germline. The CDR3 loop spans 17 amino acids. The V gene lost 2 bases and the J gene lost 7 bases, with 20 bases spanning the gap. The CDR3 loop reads CASSPDGFSGMVEKLFF. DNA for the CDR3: TGTGCCAGCTCACCAGACGGCTTTTCAGGGATGGTTGAAAAACTGTTTTTT.

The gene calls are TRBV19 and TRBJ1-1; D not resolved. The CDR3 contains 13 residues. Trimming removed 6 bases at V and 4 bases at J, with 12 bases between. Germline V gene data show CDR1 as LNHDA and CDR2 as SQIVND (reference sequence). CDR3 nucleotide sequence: TGTGCCAGTAGCCCGCGGCGGCGCACTGAAGCTTTCTTT. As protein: CASSPRRRTEAFF.

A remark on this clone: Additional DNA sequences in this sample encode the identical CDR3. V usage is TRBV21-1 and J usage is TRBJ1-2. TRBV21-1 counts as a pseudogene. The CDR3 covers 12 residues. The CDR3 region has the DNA TGTGCCAGCAGCGGGAGTGGCTGTGGCTACACTTTC. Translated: CASSGSGCGYTF.

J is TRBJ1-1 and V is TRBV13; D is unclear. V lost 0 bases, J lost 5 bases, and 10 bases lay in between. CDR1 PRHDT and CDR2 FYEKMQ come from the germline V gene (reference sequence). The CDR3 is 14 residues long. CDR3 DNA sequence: TGTGCCAGCAGCTTAGGTCTGGGGAGGACTGAAGCTTTCTTT. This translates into CASSLGLGRTEAFF.

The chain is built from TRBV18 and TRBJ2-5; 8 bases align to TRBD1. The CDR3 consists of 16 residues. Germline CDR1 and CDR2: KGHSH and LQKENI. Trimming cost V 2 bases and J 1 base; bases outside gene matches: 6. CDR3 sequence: CASSPGTGGIQETQYF. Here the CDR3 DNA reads TGTGCCAGCTCACCAGGAACAGGGGGTATCCAAGAGACCCAGTACTTC.

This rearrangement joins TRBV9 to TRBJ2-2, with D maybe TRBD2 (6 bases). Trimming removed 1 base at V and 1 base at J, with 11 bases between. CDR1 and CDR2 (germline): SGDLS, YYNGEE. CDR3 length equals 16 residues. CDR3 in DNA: TGTGCCAGCAGCGTAACCTTAGCGGAGAACACCGGGGAGCTGTTTTTT. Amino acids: CASSVTLAENTGELFF.

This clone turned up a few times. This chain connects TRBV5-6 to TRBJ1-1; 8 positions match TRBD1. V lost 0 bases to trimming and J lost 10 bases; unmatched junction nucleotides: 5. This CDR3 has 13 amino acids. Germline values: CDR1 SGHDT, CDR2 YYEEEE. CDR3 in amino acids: CASSLGQGNGAFF. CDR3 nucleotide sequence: TGTGCCAGCAGCTTGGGACAGGGGAACGGAGCTTTCTTT.

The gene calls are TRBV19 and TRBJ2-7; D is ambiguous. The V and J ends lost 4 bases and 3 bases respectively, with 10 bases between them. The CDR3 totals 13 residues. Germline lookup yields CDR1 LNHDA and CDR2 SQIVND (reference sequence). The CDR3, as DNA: TGTGCCAGTAGTAAACAGAACGTCTACGAGCAGTACTTC. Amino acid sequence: CASSKQNVYEQYF.

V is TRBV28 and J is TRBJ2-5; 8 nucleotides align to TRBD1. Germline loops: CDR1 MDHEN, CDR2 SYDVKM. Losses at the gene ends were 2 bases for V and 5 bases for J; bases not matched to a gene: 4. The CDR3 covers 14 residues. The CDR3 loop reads CASSLQGAGETQYF. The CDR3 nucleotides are TGTGCCAGCAGTTTACAGGGGGCAGGGGAGACCCAGTACTTC.

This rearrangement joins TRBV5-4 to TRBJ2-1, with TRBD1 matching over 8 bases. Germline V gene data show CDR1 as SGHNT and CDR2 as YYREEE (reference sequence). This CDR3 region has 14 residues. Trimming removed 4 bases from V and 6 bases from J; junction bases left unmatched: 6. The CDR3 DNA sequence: TGTGCCAGCAGCAAACAGACAGGGGCCAATGAGCAGTTCTTC. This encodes CASSKQTGANEQFF.

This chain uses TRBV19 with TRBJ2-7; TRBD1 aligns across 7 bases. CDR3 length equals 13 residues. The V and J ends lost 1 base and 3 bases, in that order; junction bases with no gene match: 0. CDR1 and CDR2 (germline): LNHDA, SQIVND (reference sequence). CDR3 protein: CASSIGDSYEQYF. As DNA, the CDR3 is TGTGCCAGTAGTATAGGGGACAGCTACGAGCAGTACTTC.

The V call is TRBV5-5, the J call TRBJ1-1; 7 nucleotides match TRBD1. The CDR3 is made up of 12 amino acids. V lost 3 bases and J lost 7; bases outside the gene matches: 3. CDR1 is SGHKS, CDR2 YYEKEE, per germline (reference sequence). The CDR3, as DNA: TGTGCCAGCAGCTCAGGGGGGAGTGAAGCTTTCTTT. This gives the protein CASSSGGSEAFF.

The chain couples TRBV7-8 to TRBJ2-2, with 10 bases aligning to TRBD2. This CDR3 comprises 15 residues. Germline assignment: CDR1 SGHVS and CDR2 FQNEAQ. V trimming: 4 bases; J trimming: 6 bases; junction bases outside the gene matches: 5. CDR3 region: CASSWASGSPGELFF. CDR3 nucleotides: TGTGCCAGCAGCTGGGCTAGCGGGAGCCCCGGGGAGCTGTTTTTT.

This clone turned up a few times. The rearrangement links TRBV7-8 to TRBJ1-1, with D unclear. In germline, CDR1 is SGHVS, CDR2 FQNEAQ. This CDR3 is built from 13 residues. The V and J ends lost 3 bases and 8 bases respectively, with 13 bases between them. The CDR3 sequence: CASSFFAPVEAFF. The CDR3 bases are TGTGCCAGCAGCTTTTTCGCACCGGTGGAAGCTTTCTTT.

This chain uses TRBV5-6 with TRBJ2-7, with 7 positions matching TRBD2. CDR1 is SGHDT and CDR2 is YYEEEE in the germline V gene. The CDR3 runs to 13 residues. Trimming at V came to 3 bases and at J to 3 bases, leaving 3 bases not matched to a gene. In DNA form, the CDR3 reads TGTGCCAGCAGCTCCGGGACTAACTACGAGCAGTACGTC. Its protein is CASSSGTNYEQYV.

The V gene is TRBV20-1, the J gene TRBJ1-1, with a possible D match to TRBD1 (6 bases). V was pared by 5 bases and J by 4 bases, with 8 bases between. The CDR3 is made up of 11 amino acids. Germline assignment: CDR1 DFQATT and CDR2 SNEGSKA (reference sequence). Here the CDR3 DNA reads TGCAGTGCTGCGGACAGCACTGAAGCTTTCTTT. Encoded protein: CSAADSTEAFF.

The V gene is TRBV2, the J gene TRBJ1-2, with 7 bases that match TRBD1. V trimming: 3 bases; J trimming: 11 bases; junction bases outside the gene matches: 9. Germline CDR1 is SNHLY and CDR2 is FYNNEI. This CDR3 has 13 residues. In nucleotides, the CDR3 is TGTGCCAGCAGTGAGCTAAAGGACAGGATTTACACCTTC. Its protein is CASSELKDRIYTF.

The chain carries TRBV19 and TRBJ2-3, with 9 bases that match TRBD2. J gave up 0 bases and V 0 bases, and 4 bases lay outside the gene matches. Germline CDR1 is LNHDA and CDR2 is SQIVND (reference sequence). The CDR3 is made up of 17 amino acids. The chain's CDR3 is CASSIDSSGASTDTQYF. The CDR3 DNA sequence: TGTGCCAGTAGTATAGATTCTAGCGGGGCTAGCACAGATACGCAGTATTTT.

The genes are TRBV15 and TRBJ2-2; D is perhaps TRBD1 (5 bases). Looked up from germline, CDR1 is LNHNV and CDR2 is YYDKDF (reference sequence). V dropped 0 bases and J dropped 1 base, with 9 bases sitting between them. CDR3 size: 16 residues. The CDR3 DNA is TGTGCCACCAGCAGAGATTTCGACAGGAACACCGGGGAGCTGTTTTTT. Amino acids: CATSRDFDRNTGELFF.

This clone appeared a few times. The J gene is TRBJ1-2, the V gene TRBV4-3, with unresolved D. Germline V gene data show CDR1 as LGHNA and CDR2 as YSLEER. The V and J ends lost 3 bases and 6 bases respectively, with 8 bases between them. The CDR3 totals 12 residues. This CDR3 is CASSHSSDGYTF. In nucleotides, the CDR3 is TGCGCCAGCAGCCATTCATCGGATGGCTACACCTTC.

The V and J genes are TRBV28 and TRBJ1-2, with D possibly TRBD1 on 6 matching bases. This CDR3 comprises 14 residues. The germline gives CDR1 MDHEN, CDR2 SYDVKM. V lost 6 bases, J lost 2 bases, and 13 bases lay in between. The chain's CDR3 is CASSFLDRNYGYTF. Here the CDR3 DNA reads TGTGCCAGCAGCTTCCTGGACAGAAACTATGGCTACACCTTC.

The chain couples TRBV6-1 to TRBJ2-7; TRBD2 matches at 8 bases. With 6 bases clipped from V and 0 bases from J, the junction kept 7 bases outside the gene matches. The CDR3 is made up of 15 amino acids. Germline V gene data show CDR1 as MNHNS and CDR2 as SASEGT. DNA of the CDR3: TGTGCCAGCAGATTAGCGGGATCGAGCTCCTACGAGCAGTACGTC. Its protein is CASRLAGSSSYEQYV.

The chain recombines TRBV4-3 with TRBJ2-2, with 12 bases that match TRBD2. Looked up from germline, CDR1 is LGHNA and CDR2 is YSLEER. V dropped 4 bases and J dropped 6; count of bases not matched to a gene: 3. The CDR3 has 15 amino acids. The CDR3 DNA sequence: TGCGCCAGCAGCCGCAGGACTAGCGGGGCCGGGGAGCTGTTTTTT. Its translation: CASSRRTSGAGELFF.

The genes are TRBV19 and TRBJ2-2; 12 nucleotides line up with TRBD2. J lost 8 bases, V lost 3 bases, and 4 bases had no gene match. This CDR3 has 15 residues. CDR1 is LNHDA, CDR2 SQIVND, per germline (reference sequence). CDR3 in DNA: TGTGCCAGTAGTATTTTCGGGACTAGCGGGGGGGAGCTGTTTTTT. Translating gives CASSIFGTSGGELFF.